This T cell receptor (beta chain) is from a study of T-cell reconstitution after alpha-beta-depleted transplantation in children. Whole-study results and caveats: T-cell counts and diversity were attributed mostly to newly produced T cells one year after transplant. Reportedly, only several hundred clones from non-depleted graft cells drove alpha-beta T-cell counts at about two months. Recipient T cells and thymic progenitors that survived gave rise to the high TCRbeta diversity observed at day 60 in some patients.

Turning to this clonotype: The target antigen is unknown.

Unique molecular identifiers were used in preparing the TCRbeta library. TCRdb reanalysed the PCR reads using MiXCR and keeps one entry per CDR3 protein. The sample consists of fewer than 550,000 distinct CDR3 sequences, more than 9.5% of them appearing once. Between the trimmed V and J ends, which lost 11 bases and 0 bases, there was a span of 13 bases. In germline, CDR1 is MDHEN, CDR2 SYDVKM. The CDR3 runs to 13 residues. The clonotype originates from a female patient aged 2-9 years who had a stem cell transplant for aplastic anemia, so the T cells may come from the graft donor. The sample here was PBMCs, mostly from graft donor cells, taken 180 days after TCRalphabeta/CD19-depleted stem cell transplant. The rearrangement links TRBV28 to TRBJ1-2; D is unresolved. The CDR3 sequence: CASLQPSNYGYTF. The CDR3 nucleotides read TGTGCCTCACTCCAACCCTCTAACTATGGCTACACCTTC.